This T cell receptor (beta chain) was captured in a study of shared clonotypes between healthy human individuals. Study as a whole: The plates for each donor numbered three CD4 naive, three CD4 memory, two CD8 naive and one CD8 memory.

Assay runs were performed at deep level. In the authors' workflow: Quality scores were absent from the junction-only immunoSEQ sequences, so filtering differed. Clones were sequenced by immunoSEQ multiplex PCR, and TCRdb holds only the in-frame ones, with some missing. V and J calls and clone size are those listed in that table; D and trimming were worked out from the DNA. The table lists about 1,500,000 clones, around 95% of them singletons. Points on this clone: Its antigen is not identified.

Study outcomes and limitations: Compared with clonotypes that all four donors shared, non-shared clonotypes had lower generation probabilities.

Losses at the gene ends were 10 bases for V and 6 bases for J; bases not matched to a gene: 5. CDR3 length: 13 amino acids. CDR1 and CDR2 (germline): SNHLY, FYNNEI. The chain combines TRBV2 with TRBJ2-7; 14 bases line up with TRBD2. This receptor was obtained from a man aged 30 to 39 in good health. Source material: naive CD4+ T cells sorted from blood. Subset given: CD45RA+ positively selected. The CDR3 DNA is TGTGCCACGGGACTAGCGGGAGCAGCCGAGCAGTACTTC. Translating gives CATGLAGAAEQYF.